Shown below are 17 T cell receptor beta chains from a single sample sequenced in a study of T cell repertoires in cytomegalovirus infection. Each CDR3 protein is one row after TCRdb ran MiXCR on the reads. The table records under 350,000 distinct CDR3 sequences, 9.6% of them present only once. The sequencing input was PBMCs. The receptors shown here come from a human donor in good health (CMV status not recorded). Some clones in this sample may be carry-over from other donors' samples.

This clonotype has only a few counts. A much larger clone lies a single base off, so this may be a read error. The genes are TRBV10-3 and TRBJ2-3, with 11 bases fitting TRBD2. The CDR3 consists of 15 residues. V gave up 6 bases and J gave up 5 bases; unmatched junction bases: 7. Germline V CDR1 and CDR2: ENHRY, SYGVKD. CDR3 DNA: TGTGCCATCAGGGGACTAGCGGACCAAGTAGATACGCAGTATTTT. It is translated as CAIRGLADQVDTQYF.

This clonotype was counted ten times or more. V usage is TRBV7-2 and J usage is TRBJ2-3; weak D call: TRBD2 (6 bases). CDR1 is SGHTA, CDR2 FQGNSA, per germline. V dropped 2 bases and J dropped 3 bases, with 18 bases sitting between them. The CDR3 covers 17 residues. CDR3 sequence: CASSLRTAGLQTDTQYF. The CDR3 nucleotides read TGTGCCAGCAGCTTACGTACGGCGGGGCTTCAGACAGATACGCAGTATTTT. Using reference TRBV7-2 and TRBJ2-3 for the parts outside the CDR3, the full variable domain is GAGVSQSPSNKVTEKGKDVELRCDPISGHTALYWYRQSLGQGLEFLIYFQGNSAPDKSGLPSDRFSAERTGGSVSTLTIQRTQQEDSAVYLCASSLRTAGLQTDTQYFGPGTRLTVL.

This clonotype was detected ten times or more. The chain employs TRBV7-3 and TRBJ2-3, with TRBD1 as a possible D gene (5 bases). The V end was cut by 5 bases, the J end by 2 bases, with 14 bases between. The germline V gene encodes CDR1 SGHTA and CDR2 FQGTGA. The CDR3 sequence is 15 residues long. CDR3 nucleotide sequence: TGTGCCAGCAGCACGACAGTTTCCCACACAGATACGCAGTATTTT. Translated: CASSTTVSHTDTQYF.

This clonotype was recorded at least ten times. The CDR3 sequence: CASSTLAGDEQFF. The CDR3 nucleotides read TGCGCCAGCAGCACACTAGCGGGGGATGAGCAGTTCTTC. The rearrangement uses TRBV5-1 and TRBJ2-1; 11 bases line up with TRBD2. This CDR3 has 13 residues. V dropped 4 bases and J dropped 8; count of bases not matched to a gene: 2. Germline CDR1 is SGHRS and CDR2 is YFSETQ.

This clonotype has just a few counts. The genes are TRBV2 and TRBJ2-1, with D possibly being TRBD1 or TRBD2 (6 bases each). The germline gives CDR1 SNHLY, CDR2 FYNNEI. The CDR3 is 16 residues long. V lost 4 bases and J lost 5, with 18 bases in between. The CDR3 region has the DNA TGTGCCAGCAGTGTGAGGGGGGTCCTTACTAACAATGAGCAGTTCTTC. Amino acid sequence: CASSVRGVLTNNEQFF.

This rearrangement joins TRBV6-1 to TRBJ2-1; D not certain. This CDR3 contains 13 residues. The germline CDR1 and CDR2 sequences are MNHNS and SASEGT. The V and J ends lost 5 bases and 8 bases respectively, with 13 bases between them. CDR3 nucleotides: TGTGCCAGCAGTTTCCTCTGGAAGGATGAGCAGTTCTTC. It encodes CASSFLWKDEQFF.

This clonotype was picked up a small number of times. This clone may be a read error of a much larger clone one base away. The chain carries TRBV2 and TRBJ1-1; D is ambiguous. The V and J ends lost 9 bases and 3 bases respectively, with 14 bases between them. CDR1 is SNHLY and CDR2 is FYNNEI in the germline V gene. The CDR3 runs 13 residues. This CDR3 reads CASRPMAYTEAFF. In DNA form, the CDR3 reads TGTGCCAGTAGACCGATGGCGTACACTGAAGCTTTCTTT.

In this sample, this clonotype turned up a few times. J is TRBJ2-6 and V is TRBV20-1; a weak D match, TRBD1 (5 bases). CDR3 length: 17 residues. Germline lookup yields CDR1 DFQATT and CDR2 SNEGSKA (reference sequence). Deletions cut 6 bases from V and 4 bases from J, with 22 bases between. The CDR3 nucleotides are TGCAGTGCCCCCCCCGCAGGGTCCTTCTTCGGGGCCAACGTCCTGACTTTC. Amino acid sequence: CSAPPAGSFFGANVLTF.

V usage is TRBV28 and J usage is TRBJ2-2; D remains unclear. Trimming took 7 bases from V and 6 from J, leaving 15 bases between them. Germline values: CDR1 MDHEN, CDR2 SYDVKM. The CDR3 is made up of 14 amino acids. The CDR3 reads CASKTPTKSGELFF. In DNA, the CDR3 is TGTGCCAGCAAGACCCCAACAAAGTCCGGGGAGCTGTTTTTT.

This clonotype was seen at least ten times. V and J are TRBV4-3 and TRBJ2-6; D unclear. V was pared by 1 base and J by 0 bases, with 4 bases between. The CDR3 is 15 residues long. Germline-derived CDR1 and CDR2 are LGHNA and YSLEER. CDR3 in DNA: TGCGCCAGCAGCCAAGGACCCTCTGGGGCCAACGTCCTGACTTTC. It translates to CASSQGPSGANVLTF.

CDR3 protein: CAREQGSHYGYTF. As DNA, the CDR3 is TGTGCCAGAGAACAGGGGAGTCACTATGGCTACACCTTC. The chain couples TRBV2 to TRBJ1-2; TRBD1 matches 7 bases. Germline CDR1 SNHLY, CDR2 FYNNEI. The trim removed 9 bases at V and 3 bases at J, leaving 7 bases unmatched. The CDR3 runs 13 residues.

As concerns this clonotype: Given a much more abundant clone one base away, this may be a read error. The rearrangement joins TRBV19 to TRBJ1-2; D uncertain. This CDR3 comprises 14 residues. V lost 5 bases and J lost 7, with 17 bases in between. Germline lookup yields CDR1 LNHDA and CDR2 SQIVND (reference sequence). The CDR3 bases are TGTGCCAGTAGTTCCACGGACGACCTGGTTGGCTACACCTTC. It encodes CASSSTDDLVGYTF.

To note about this clonotype: A much larger clone differs from this one at a single base, so this may be a read error. The V call is TRBV4-1, the J call TRBJ2-1; possibly TRBD2 for D (6 bases). Trimming shortened V by 8 bases and J by 4 bases, and 18 bases separated the two germline ends. The CDR3 is made up of 15 amino acids. Germline V gene sequence: CDR1 MGHRA, CDR2 YSYEKL. CDR3: CASGPPGLSYNEQFF. The CDR3 DNA reads as TGCGCCAGCGGCCCTCCGGGACTTTCTTACAATGAGCAGTTCTTC.

This clonotype was seen ten or more times. The rearrangement joins TRBV5-4 to TRBJ2-6, with unresolved D. CDR3 length: 15 amino acids. V was cut by 2 bases and J by 4 bases, with 10 bases left in between. The germline gives CDR1 SGHNT, CDR2 YYREEE (reference sequence). Here the CDR3 DNA reads TGTGCCAGCAGCTTTAACTCCCTCGGGGCCAACGTCCTGACTTTC. It translates to CASSFNSLGANVLTF. Based on the CDR3 plus reference TRBV5-4 and TRBJ2-6, the full variable domain is ETGVTQSPTHLIKTRGQQVTLRCSSQSGHNTVSWYQQALGQGPQFIFQYYREEENGRGNFPPRFSGLQFPNYSSELNVNALELDDSALYLCASSFNSLGANVLTFGAGSRLTVL.

Many counts were recorded for this clonotype. The chain is built from TRBV24-1 and TRBJ1-1; TRBD1 matches 7 bases. The length of the CDR3 is 13 residues. CDR1 and CDR2 (germline): KGHDR, SFDVKD. The junction had 13 bases not matched to a gene; V was cut back by 12 bases and J by 7 bases. The CDR3 DNA reads as TGTGCCGTCAGAAAGGTAGGGACAGATGAAGCTTTCTTT. Residues: CAVRKVGTDEAFF.

The chain recombines TRBV20-1 with TRBJ2-2; tentatively, D is TRBD2 (6 bases). The CDR3 consists of 14 residues. V lost 1 base to trimming and J lost 4 bases, with 10 bases between them. Germline V gives CDR1 DFQATT, CDR2 SNEGSKA (reference sequence). The CDR3 reads CSARVGGSTGELFF. In nucleotides, the CDR3 is TGCAGTGCTAGAGTCGGGGGTAGCACCGGGGAGCTGTTTTTT.

This clonotype showed up many times. The rearrangement links TRBV10-3 to TRBJ2-1; tentatively, D is TRBD2 (6 bases). Germline loops: CDR1 ENHRY, CDR2 SYGVKD. The CDR3 has 13 amino acids. V lost 7 bases and J lost 5, with 12 bases in between. The CDR3, as DNA: TGTGCCATCACGGGCGGAGGGAACAATGAGCAGTTCTTC. Residues: CAITGGGNNEQFF.